The 11 T cell receptor delta chains below all came from one sample that was sequenced in a study of γδ T cells in repeated Plasmodium falciparum infection. TCRdb reapplied CATT to the multiplex PCR reads. The sample holds 45,000 to 50,000 delta-chain clones, over 1.5% seen once. Flow sorting of PBMC yielded separate Vgamma9/Vdelta2+ and Vdelta2-negative gammadelta T cell populations for bulk repertoire analysis. Sequencing used gamma-delta T cells from blood. The receptor set was obtained from a pool of human donors (malaria-infected and uninfected, not separated).

Regarding this clone: TCRdb's protein for this DNA is that of a much larger clone and differs from the translation at residue 14, likely a read error; the protein shown is the DNA translation. The chain's CDR3 is CALGDRKAFLSSYGGSRGTDKLIF. CDR3 coding DNA: TGTGCTCTTGGGGATCGCAAGGCCTTCCTTTCCTCGTACGGGGGGTCCCGAGGAACCGATAAACTCATCTTT. The J gene is TRDJ1, the V gene TRDV1, with TRDD2 identical over 7 bases. After removal of 3 bases from V and 2 bases from J, the junction contained 33 bases not matched to a gene. CDR1 is TSWWSYY and CDR2 is QGS in the germline V gene. This CDR3 comprises 24 residues.

This clone was observed many times. The chain is built from TRDV2 and TRDJ1; 10 nucleotides agree with TRDD3. TCRdb carries no J gene annotation; the J gene was assigned here by matching the DNA with germline. With V trimmed by 1 base and J by 3 bases, 16 bases remained unmatched. Germline V gene lookup returns CDR1 GEAIGNYY and CDR2 EKD. CDR3 length equals 19 residues. The CDR3 loop is CACDTVPHRGIRVSDKLIF. The CDR3 coding sequence is TGTGCCTGTGACACAGTTCCTCACAGGGGGATACGCGTGTCCGATAAACTCATCTTT.

This clone was observed a handful of times. The protein TCRdb gives is from a much larger clone and does not agree with this DNA's translation at residue 4, likely a read error; the protein shown here comes from the DNA. The chain is built from TRDV2 and TRDJ1, with a weak D call TRDD3 (5 bases). Matching the DNA to germline supplied the J gene, which TCRdb does not give. This CDR3 is 21 amino acids long. Trimming shortened V by 5 bases and J by 0 bases, and 33 bases separated the two germline ends. Germline values: CDR1 GEAIGNYY, CDR2 EKD. The CDR3 sequence: CACVTYREEEDIRGYTDKLIF. The CDR3 region has the DNA TGTGCCTGTGTCACATATCGGGAAGAAGAGGATATCCGGGGGTACACCGATAAACTCATCTTT.

Details on this clone: Possible read error: a much larger clone is one base away. Other DNA sequences in the sample encode the same CDR3. The chain couples TRDV2 to TRDJ1; 12 bases match TRDD3. The germline gives CDR1 GEAIGNYY, CDR2 EKD. V lost 1 base to trimming and J lost 1 base; unmatched junction nucleotides: 6. CDR3 length: 17 amino acids. DNA for the CDR3: TGTGCCTGTGACACGCTACTGGGGGATACTGCCACCGATAAACTCATCTTT. Translating gives CACDTLLGDTATDKLIF.

This clone is labeled medium-sized. The chain links TRDV1 to TRDJ1; TRDD2 or TRDD3 may be the D gene (8 bases each). This CDR3 spans 24 amino acids. Germline loops: CDR1 TSWWSYY, CDR2 QGS. V lost 0 bases and J 0 bases, leaving 35 bases between the germline ends. The CDR3 DNA follows: TGTGCTCTTGGGGAACTAGCCGGGTCCTTCCTAAGAATGGGGGATCTTTCGTACACCGATAAACTCATCTTT. It codes for CALGELAGSFLRMGDLSYTDKLIF.

This clone has more than one count but fewer than ten. TCRdb lists the protein of a much larger clone for this DNA, which differs at residue 9, so this is likely a read error; the protein given here is translated from the DNA itself. This chain uses TRDV1 with TRDJ1; D remains ambiguous. Trimming stripped 3 bases from V and 5 bases from J, with 19 bases between. Germline lookup yields CDR1 TSWWSYY and CDR2 QGS. The CDR3 loop spans 16 amino acids. CDR3: CALGELRRAWMDKLIF. The CDR3 DNA is TGTGCTCTTGGGGAGCTTAGACGTGCTTGGATGGATAAACTCATCTTT.

Only a few counts were recorded for this clone. The TCRdb protein comes from a much larger clone and disagrees with this DNA's translation at residue 8, likely due to a read error; the protein given here is derived from the DNA. This chain connects TRDV1 to TRDJ1; D may be TRDD2 (5 bases). TCRdb does not report a J gene; here it was assigned by matching the DNA to germline references. The CDR3 is made up of 14 amino acids. Trimming removed 4 bases from V and 6 bases from J, with 15 bases in between. Germline V gene sequence: CDR1 TSWWSYY, CDR2 QGS. CDR3 loop: CALGVPSRVYKLIF. The DNA of the CDR3 is TGTGCTCTTGGGGTCCCTTCGCGGGTCTATAAACTCATCTTT.

There are a few counts of this clone. A read error likely explains why the TCRdb protein, taken from a much larger clone, differs from this DNA's translation at residue 16; the protein shown is translated from the DNA. This sequence joins TRDV1 and TRDJ1; D is unresolved. The CDR3 extends over 17 amino acids. Per the germline V gene, CDR1 is TSWWSYY and CDR2 is QGS. The CDR3 coding sequence is TGTGCTCTTGGGGAACTTCGGACCGGACTGTACACCGATAAACTCACCTTT. It codes for CALGELRTGLYTDKLTF.

This clone was seen more than once but under ten times. A far more abundant clone sits one base away, making this likely a read error. The identical CDR3 is also encoded by other nucleotide sequences in the sample. This chain links TRDV2 with TRDJ1; D perhaps matches TRDD3 (6 bases). The J gene was not available in TCRdb and was assigned here by matching the DNA to germline segments. The length of the CDR3 is 16 residues. Germline lookup yields CDR1 GEAIGNYY and CDR2 EKD. Trimming removed 1 base at V and 0 bases at J, with 14 bases between. The CDR3 DNA reads as TGTGCCTGTGACACTGTTGGGGGCCGCTACACCGATAAACTCATCTTT. The encoded protein is CACDTVGGRYTDKLIF.

This clone was recorded a few times. The TCRdb protein comes from a much larger clone and disagrees with this DNA's translation at residue 14, likely due to a read error; the protein given here is derived from the DNA. The CDR3 region has the DNA TGTGCCTGTGACCCGATCCCCCGTACTGGTCAGGGGATATGGTACACCGATAAACTCATCTTT. It translates to CACDPIPRTGQGIWYTDKLIF. The genes are TRDV2 and TRDJ1; 7 nucleotides match TRDD3. The J gene, missing from TCRdb, was assigned here through DNA to germline matching. CDR1 GEAIGNYY and CDR2 EKD come from the germline V gene. Trimming at V came to 3 bases and at J to 0 bases, leaving 24 bases not matched to a gene. This CDR3 spans 21 amino acids.

At least ten counts were recorded for this clone. A much larger clone sits a single nucleotide away, making a read error possible. The chain recombines TRDV2 with TRDJ1; 8 nucleotides match TRDD3. The J gene is not listed in TCRdb, so it was assigned here from a DNA match to germline. With V trimmed by 2 bases and J by 4 bases, 11 bases remained unmatched. CDR1 and CDR2 (germline): GEAIGNYY, EKD. The length of the CDR3 is 16 residues. This CDR3 reads CACDSMGDPSSDKLIF. CDR3 in DNA: TGTGCCTGTGACAGTATGGGGGATCCTTCGAGCGATAAACTCATCTTT.